The 11 T cell receptor beta chains given below trace back to one sample, sequenced in a study of T cells in Graves' hyperthyroidism and ophthalmopathy (dated by TCRdb to the late 2010s). Library preparation used multiplex PCR. The instrument was an Illumina HiSeq 2000. The TCR beta CDR3 regions were amplified from the RNA transcripts. The TCR CDR3 was subjected to a first round of RT-PCR using the HTBI primer set and the Qiagen OneStep RT-PCR kit. TCRdb reran the public reads through fastp at Q25 and MiXCR, keeping productive beta chains. Each record represents a unique CDR3 protein, reported with the most common genes and DNA among its rows. The table for this sample lists approximately 590,000 distinct CDR3 sequences; roughly 50% of them were counted only once. The leading ten clones occupy just over 8% of the sample. Material: peripheral blood or thyroid tissue (not recorded which). These TCRs come from a woman aged 18-29 years with Graves' hyperthyroidism. Donor details come from another sample of the same person, matched by shared clones.

This chain links TRBV11-2 with TRBJ2-5; 11 nucleotides match TRBD2. The CDR3 is made up of 18 amino acids. From germline, CDR1 is SGHAT and CDR2 FQNNGV. V lost 3 bases to trimming and J lost 5 bases; unmatched junction nucleotides: 14. As DNA, the CDR3 is TGTGCCAGCAGCTTGACCCTTGCTAGCGGGAGGACGGGGGAGACCCAGTACTTC. Protein product: CASSLTLASGRTGETQYF.

This clonotype was recorded many times. This CDR3 reads CASSPSGYEQYF. The CDR3 DNA follows: TGTGCCAGCAGTCCTAGCGGCTACGAGCAGTACTTC. The V and J genes are TRBV7-9 and TRBJ2-7; TRBD2 agrees at 7 bases. Germline CDR1 reads SEHNR; CDR2 reads FQNEAQ (reference sequence). This CDR3 is 12 amino acids long. The V gene end was trimmed by 6 bases and the J gene end by 3 bases; junction bases not matched to a gene: 2.

The V and J genes are TRBV19 and TRBJ1-2; D is undetermined. Germline V gives CDR1 LNHDA, CDR2 SQIVND (reference sequence). The CDR3 has 11 amino acids. V was pared by 11 bases and J by 4 bases, with 11 bases between. CDR3 coding DNA: TGTGCCGGAAAGAAGGGCTATGGCTACACCTTC. Residues: CAGKKGYGYTF.

This clonotype came up a few times. The chain is built from TRBV7-9 and TRBJ1-4; 7 bases agree with TRBD1. Unmatched junction bases numbered 6, after V lost 6 bases and J lost 5 bases. The CDR3 has 14 amino acids. Germline V gene lookup returns CDR1 SEHNR and CDR2 FQNEAQ (reference sequence). The DNA for the CDR3 is TGTGCCAGCAGAAGGGACAGACCGAATGAAAAACTGTTTTTT. It is translated as CASRRDRPNEKLFF.

This clonotype has only a few counts. V is TRBV7-9 and J is TRBJ2-7, with 10 nucleotides matching TRBD2. The CDR3 runs to 16 residues. The germline gives CDR1 SEHNR, CDR2 FQNEAQ (reference sequence). J gave up 7 bases and V 6 bases, and 15 bases lay outside the gene matches. The CDR3, as DNA: TGTGCCAGCAGAGGGCTAGCGGGAGTGGAGGAGAATGAGCAGTACTTC. Amino acid sequence: CASRGLAGVEENEQYF.

The rearrangement uses TRBV14 and TRBJ2-5; D not certain. V lost 6 bases and J 2 bases, leaving 7 bases between the germline ends. This CDR3 has 12 residues. Germline V gives CDR1 SGHDN, CDR2 FVKESK. In DNA, the CDR3 is TGTGCCAGCAGACTATATCAAGAGACCCAGTACTTC. It translates to CASRLYQETQYF.

This clonotype showed up many times. The DNA of the CDR3 is TGTGCCAGCAGTGGGGACAGGTTCAATCAGCCCCAGCATTTT. Encoded protein: CASSGDRFNQPQHF. The chain joins TRBV2 to TRBJ1-5, with TRBD1 matching over 8 bases. This CDR3 is built from 14 residues. V shed 4 bases and J 3 bases; nucleotides not matched to a gene: 2. Per germline, CDR1 SNHLY and CDR2 FYNNEI.

This clonotype was seen a few times. CDR3: CASSQEAGGPGEQYF. CDR3 nucleotide sequence: TGTGCCAGCAGCCAAGAGGCGGGAGGGCCGGGTGAGCAGTACTTC. The chain combines TRBV7-2 with TRBJ2-7, with TRBD2 identical over 9 bases. Per the germline V gene, CDR1 is SGHTA and CDR2 is FQGNSA. This CDR3 comprises 15 residues. V lost 5 bases to trimming and J lost 7 bases; unmatched junction nucleotides: 12.

The chain carries TRBV25-1 and TRBJ1-2, with D possibly TRBD1 on 5 matching bases. Germline CDR1 MGHDK, CDR2 SYGVNS. The CDR3 spans 16 residues. Trimming left V 5 bases short and J 4 bases short, with 20 bases between. The CDR3 loop reads CASSLDPRGEGYGYTF. The CDR3 nucleotides read TGTGCCAGCAGTTTAGACCCTCGAGGGGAGGGCTATGGCTACACCTTC.

The V and J genes are TRBV10-3 and TRBJ1-1, with D perhaps matching TRBD1 (5 bases). V gave up 0 bases and J gave up 0 bases, with 17 bases separating them. The CDR3 spans 18 residues. The germline CDR1 and CDR2 sequences are ENHRY and SYGVKD. CDR3 loop: CAISESETDLPLNTEAFF. The CDR3 region has the DNA TGTGCCATCAGTGAGTCCGAGACAGACCTACCTTTGAACACTGAAGCTTTCTTT.

This clonotype has just one count. A much larger clone differs by one base, so this may be a read error. The rearrangement links TRBV25-1 to TRBJ1-6; 7 bases align to TRBD1. The CDR3 runs to 14 residues. The V gene's germline CDR1 is MGHDK and CDR2 SYGVNS. This CDR3 reads CASRAGTVNSPLRF. The CDR3 nucleotides read TGCGCCAGCCGTGCTGGGACAGTAAATTCACCCCTCCGCTTT. Using reference TRBV25-1 and TRBJ1-6 for the parts outside the CDR3, the full variable domain is EADIYQTPRYLVIGTGKKITLECSQTMGHDKMYWYQQDPGMELHLIHYSYGVNSTEKGDLSSESTVSRIRTEHFPLTLESARPSHTSQYLCASRAGTVNSPLRFGNGTRLTVT.